This T cell receptor (beta chain) was sequenced for a study of cytomegalovirus exposure and HLA in healthy donors. Study results and caveats: The HLA-A and HLA-B alleles of most subjects were reportedly predicted accurately from TCR beta sequences. Follow-up analysis later connected one missense variant in DCLRE1C with trimming of TCR beta V- and J-genes. Association with HLA alleles at 0.05 false discovery rate was found for about 17,000 TCR beta sequences in a later analysis.

Unrecorded immune exposures were likely, despite nominal health at sampling. This PCR relied on a set of 60 Vbeta primers and 13 Jbeta primers. TCRdb's table, derived via immunoSEQ multiplex PCR, lists solely in-frame clones and lacks some. The sample gives 150,000 to 200,000 clones, 81% of which show up once; around 2.2% is in the top ten. Germline CDR1 is SGHTA and CDR2 is FQGNSA. The CDR3 loop spans 15 amino acids. V lost 0 bases and J lost 0, with 6 bases in between. In regard to this clone: What it binds is unknown.

The J gene is TRBJ2-1, the V gene TRBV7-2; a possible D gene is TRBD2 (5 bases). The sample taken for sequencing was PBMCs. The origin of this receptor is a young woman in good health and CMV-seropositive. The DNA of the CDR3 is TGTGCCAGCAGCTTAGCGGGGAGCTCCTACAATGAGCAGTTCTTC. This codes for CASSLAGSSYNEQFF.